This T cell receptor beta chain was recovered during a study of cytomegalovirus exposure and HLA in healthy donors. Vbeta (60) and Jbeta (13) primers were used in the PCR. Data came from immunoSEQ multiplex PCR; TCRdb stores just in-frame clones and leaves some out. Among 200,000 or so clones listed, nearly 80% were seen once. The CDR3 sequence is 11 residues long. With 1 base removed from V and 10 bases from J, the gap between germline ends came to 10 bases. Germline V gives CDR1 DFQATT, CDR2 SNEGSKA (reference sequence). Comment on this clone: The antigen is not known.

Study-wide results and caveats: In a later analysis, 16,951 TCR beta sequences were associated with HLA alleles at 0.05 false discovery rate. Analyzed later, association rates of TCRs varied across HLA loci, with DRB1 most and HLA-C fewest.

The origin of this receptor is a woman between 25 and 40 years old in good health and CMV-seropositive. The chain carries TRBV20-1 and TRBJ1-1, with D hard to call. Sequenced input: PBMCs. CDR3 DNA sequence: TGCAGTGCTAGAGTTGAGATCGGAGCTTTCTTT. Protein sequence: CSARVEIGAFF.